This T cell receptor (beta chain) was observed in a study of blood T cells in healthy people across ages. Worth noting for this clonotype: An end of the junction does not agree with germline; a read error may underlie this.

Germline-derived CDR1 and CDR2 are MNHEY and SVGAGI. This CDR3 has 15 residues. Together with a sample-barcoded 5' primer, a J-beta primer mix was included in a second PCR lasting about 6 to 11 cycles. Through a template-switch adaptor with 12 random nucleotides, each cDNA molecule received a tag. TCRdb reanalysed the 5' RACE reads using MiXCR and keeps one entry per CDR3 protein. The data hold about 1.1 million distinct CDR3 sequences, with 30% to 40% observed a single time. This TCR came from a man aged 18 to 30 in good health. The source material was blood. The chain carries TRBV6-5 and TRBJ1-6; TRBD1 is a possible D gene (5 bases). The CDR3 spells CASTRDPSYNSPLQF. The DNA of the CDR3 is TGTGCCAGCACCCGGGACCCTTCCTATAATTCACCCCTCCAATTT.